This T cell receptor (beta chain) was sequenced in a study of cytomegalovirus exposure and HLA in healthy donors. For the study at large: A prior study identified 110 million or so unique TCR beta sequences from about 179 million T cells. Study results and caveats: Within the data, a cluster of highly shared sequence variants was likely a sequencing artifact. Most TCR beta V segments were productive about 90% or about 30% of the time in an earlier analysis. TCR beta V- and J-gene trimming, according to a later analysis, was linked to a missense DCLRE1C variant.

The PCR contained 60 Vbeta and 13 Jbeta primers. Here immunoSEQ multiplex PCR was the method, and the copy in TCRdb shows in-frame clones only, minus some. The sample shows around 130,000 clones, 70% to 85% of them seen only once. Worth noting for this clone: Its antigen is not identified.

Trimming took 0 bases from V and 4 from J; bases not matched to a gene: 5. The CDR3 sequence is 16 residues long. Germline CDR1 is ENHRY and CDR2 is SYGVKD. The rearrangement uses TRBV10-3 and TRBJ1-2, with 10 bases lining up with TRBD1. The source material was PBMCs. The source of this sequence is a woman between 18 and 29 years old in good health and CMV-seropositive. CDR3 region: CAISESGTGVFYGYTF. DNA for the CDR3: TGTGCCATCAGTGAGTCTGGGACAGGGGTCTTCTATGGCTACACCTTC.